Shown below are 29 T cell receptor beta chains from a single sample sequenced in a study of T cell changes during pregnancy in multiple sclerosis (dated by TCRdb to between 2018 and 2021). The method behind the library was the immunoSEQ multiplex PCR assay. This immuneACCESS table, as held by TCRdb, lists in-frame sequences with V and J called but not all clones. Of the missing ones, under half trace to an unresolved V gene in checked studies; the others have no known cause. Across this sample there are some 60,000 clones, with around 92% seen only once. Clones ranked in the top ten supply about 2.9% of the sample. The input for sequencing was peripheral blood, taken in the second trimester of pregnancy. All receptors come from a female donor in good health, enrolled as a control in a pregnancy study.

V is TRBV5-4 and J is TRBJ1-1, with no clear D. Per the germline V gene, CDR1 is SGHNT and CDR2 is YYREEE (reference sequence). This CDR3 region has 13 residues. Trimming stripped 0 bases from V and 8 bases from J, with 11 bases between. The CDR3 DNA is TGTGCCAGCAGCTTGGGTAGCGTGGAAGAAGCTTTCTTT. It codes for CASSLGSVEEAFF.

This chain connects TRBV7-9 to TRBJ2-7; possible D gene TRBD1, 6 bases. V shed 5 bases and J shed 3 bases, with 14 bases lying between them. The CDR3 runs to 14 residues. Germline loops: CDR1 SEHNR, CDR2 FQNEAQ (reference sequence). The CDR3 spells CASSQGRVDYEQYF. The CDR3 DNA sequence: TGTGCCAGCAGCCAGGGGCGGGTGGACTACGAGCAGTACTTC. Full variable domain (missing parts from reference TRBV7-9 and TRBJ2-7): DTGVSQNPRHKITKRGQNVTFRCDPISEHNRLYWYRQTLGQGPEFLTYFQNEAQLEKSRLLSDRFSAERPKGSFSTLEIQRTEQGDSAMYLCASSQGRVDYEQYFGPGTRLTVT.

This clone was seen a single time. This chain connects TRBV5-1 to TRBJ2-7, with TRBD2 identical over 11 bases. In germline, CDR1 is SGHRS, CDR2 YFSETQ. This CDR3 is 16 amino acids long. The V segment lost 4 bases and the J segment 2 bases; nucleotides outside the gene matches: 8. CDR3 amino acids: CASSPKTSGAAYEQYF. As DNA, the CDR3 is TGCGCCAGCAGCCCAAAGACTAGCGGGGCGGCCTACGAGCAGTACTTC.

The rearrangement uses TRBV11-1 and TRBJ2-5, with 7 nucleotides matching TRBD2. Germline CDR1 SGHAT, CDR2 FQDESV (reference sequence). V shed 3 bases and J 5 bases; nucleotides not matched to a gene: 15. There are 17 residues in the CDR3. The CDR3 DNA is TGTGCCAGCAGCTTCACCTCATCAAATTGGGGAGGGGAGACCCAGTACTTC. It yields the protein CASSFTSSNWGGETQYF.

This rearrangement joins TRBV4-2 to TRBJ2-1; 7 bases are a match to TRBD2. The CDR3 runs to 16 residues. Germline CDR1 reads LGHNA; CDR2 reads YNFKEQ. V lost 4 bases and J lost 8; bases outside the gene matches: 14. The CDR3 protein is CASSPTAGVWPDEQFF. CDR3 sequence (DNA): TGTGCCAGCAGCCCCACTGCGGGAGTTTGGCCCGATGAGCAGTTCTTC.

V usage is TRBV10-3 and J usage is TRBJ1-1; 11 bases align to TRBD1. The CDR3 consists of 15 residues. V lost 3 bases to trimming and J lost 5 bases; unmatched junction nucleotides: 5. Germline V gene data show CDR1 as ENHRY and CDR2 as SYGVKD. The CDR3 coding sequence is TGTGCCATCAGTGACAAGGACAGGGGGCGTACTGAAGCTTTCTTT. Residues: CAISDKDRGRTEAFF.

The chain links TRBV27 to TRBJ1-3; D remains unclear. V lost 7 bases and J lost 2, with 6 bases in between. There are 12 residues in the CDR3. The germline V gene encodes CDR1 MNHEY and CDR2 SMNVEV (reference sequence). The CDR3 reads CASIGPGNTIYF. The CDR3 DNA is TGTGCCAGCATTGGGCCTGGAAACACCATATATTTT.

The rearrangement links TRBV28 to TRBJ2-1; 8 bases agree with TRBD2. The J segment lost 3 bases and the V segment lost 5 bases, leaving 3 bases of the junction unmatched. Germline V gene lookup returns CDR1 MDHEN and CDR2 SYDVKM. The CDR3 covers 14 residues. This chain's CDR3 is CASSRSGSYNEQFF. The CDR3 nucleotides read TGTGCCAGCAGTAGGAGCGGGAGCTACAATGAGCAGTTCTTC.

V and J are TRBV29-1 and TRBJ1-2; TRBD1 might be the D (5 bases). Germline-derived CDR1 and CDR2 are SQVTM and ANQGSEA. V lost 4 bases to trimming and J lost 1 base, with 10 bases between them. CDR3 size: 13 residues. CDR3 coding DNA: TGCAGCGTTGTTTACGGGGGTAACTATGGCTACACCTTC. Translating it yields CSVVYGGNYGYTF.

The CDR3 nucleotides read TGTGCCACCAGCAGGGACGTTAGCGGGGCCACCTACAATGAGCAGTTCTTC. This codes for CATSRDVSGATYNEQFF. V usage is TRBV15 and J usage is TRBJ2-1; 8 bases match TRBD2. V dropped 3 bases and J dropped 2; count of bases not matched to a gene: 9. Germline loops: CDR1 LNHNV, CDR2 YYDKDF (reference sequence). This CDR3 is built from 17 residues.

The genes are TRBV10-2 and TRBJ2-7; TRBD1 might be the D (5 bases). V lost 7 bases and J 2 bases, leaving 12 bases between the germline ends. CDR3 length: 13 amino acids. Germline CDR1 reads WSHSY; CDR2 reads SAAADI. CDR3 sequence (DNA): TGCGCCAGCATTGACAGTTTAACCTACGAGCAGTACTTC. This sequence encodes CASIDSLTYEQYF.

V and J are TRBV11-2 and TRBJ2-1; D may be TRBD2 (5 bases). The germline gives CDR1 SGHAT, CDR2 FQNNGV. The CDR3 sequence is 12 residues long. V lost 6 bases and J lost 9, with 12 bases in between. CDR3 coding DNA: TGTGCCAGCAGACCAGGACTGGGTGAGCAGTTCTTC. It yields the protein CASRPGLGEQFF.

The genes are TRBV18 and TRBJ1-4; 7 bases are shared with TRBD1. The CDR3 is made up of 16 amino acids. Trimming cost V 3 bases and J 14 bases; bases outside gene matches: 18. Germline V gives CDR1 KGHSH, CDR2 LQKENI. The CDR3 DNA follows: TGTGCCAGCTCACCCGGACAGGCCCTACCTAAACAGGGTCTGTTTTTT. This sequence encodes CASSPGQALPKQGLFF. Variable domain in full (rest from reference TRBV18 and TRBJ1-4): NAGVMQNPRHLVRRRGQEARLRCSPMKGHSHVYWYRQLPEEGLKFMVYLQKENIIDESGMPKERFSAEFPKEGPSILRIQQVVRGDSAAYFCASSPGQALPKQGLFFGSGTQLSVL.

This clone has just one count. This chain uses TRBV14 with TRBJ2-1; 8 bases are a match to TRBD2. CDR1 and CDR2 (germline): SGHDN, FVKESK. The V segment lost 1 base and the J segment 9 bases; nucleotides outside the gene matches: 8. The CDR3 covers 15 residues. CDR3 nucleotides: TGTGCCAGCAGCCAAGGGGGGACTAGTCTGCGTGAGCAGTTCTTC. Protein sequence: CASSQGGTSLREQFF.

This clone appeared a few times. This chain links TRBV10-1 with TRBJ1-1; maybe TRBD1 (5 bases). The CDR3 contains 13 residues. Germline values: CDR1 WNHNN, CDR2 SYGVQD (reference sequence). Between the trimmed V and J ends, which lost 6 bases and 1 base, there was a span of 9 bases. The CDR3 DNA follows: TGCGCCAGCAGACAACAGGAGAACACTGAAGCTTTCTTT. It codes for CASRQQENTEAFF.

This chain connects TRBV5-6 to TRBJ1-5, with D tentatively TRBD1 (5 bases). The germline V gene has CDR1 SGHDT and CDR2 YYEEEE. Trimming removed 4 bases from V and 5 bases from J, with 19 bases in between. CDR3 length equals 16 residues. CDR3 amino acids: CASSRAGRPVYQPQHF. CDR3 bases: TGTGCCAGCAGCCGCGCGGGACGGCCCGTTTATCAGCCCCAGCATTTT. Drawing the rest from reference TRBV5-6 and TRBJ1-5, the complete variable domain is DAGVTQSPTHLIKTRGQQVTLRCSPKSGHDTVSWYQQALGQGPQFIFQYYEEEERQRGNFPDRFSGHQFPNYSSELNVNALLLGDSALYLCASSRAGRPVYQPQHFGDGTRLSIL.

The count of this clone is one. The V and J genes are TRBV2 and TRBJ2-3; TRBD2 aligns across 9 bases. CDR3 length: 19 amino acids. Trimming removed 4 bases from V and 0 bases from J; junction bases left unmatched: 14. The germline CDR1 and CDR2 sequences are SNHLY and FYNNEI. The CDR3, as DNA: TGTGCCAGCAGTGGCGGTAGCGGGAGCTCAAGGGCTAGCACAGATACGCAGTATTTT. Translating gives CASSGGSGSSRASTDTQYF.

V is TRBV6-1 and J is TRBJ1-1; no clear D. CDR1 is MNHNS and CDR2 is SASEGT in the germline V gene. The CDR3 contains 15 residues. The V end was cut by 2 bases, the J end by 0 bases, with 10 bases between. In nucleotides, the CDR3 is TGTGCCAGCAGTGAACAGCGAACCCTGAACACTGAAGCTTTCTTT. Residues: CASSEQRTLNTEAFF.

This clone was found once. V usage is TRBV7-3 and J usage is TRBJ2-1, with TRBD2 matching over 9 bases. The ends lost 3 bases at V and 4 bases at J; junction bases unmatched: 4. Per the germline V gene, CDR1 is SGHTA and CDR2 is FQGTGA. The CDR3 is made up of 15 amino acids. In DNA form, the CDR3 reads TGTGCCAGCAGCTTCCTAGCGGGGAGTTACAATGAGCAGTTCTTC. This sequence encodes CASSFLAGSYNEQFF. Supplemented by reference TRBV7-3 and TRBJ2-1, the full variable domain reads GAGVSQTPSNKVTEKGKYVELRCDPISGHTALYWYRQSLGQGPEFLIYFQGTGAADDSGLPNDRFFAVRPEGSVSTLKIQRTERGDSAVYLCASSFLAGSYNEQFFGPGTRLTVL.

V and J are TRBV7-2 and TRBJ2-7; 7 bases match TRBD2. Trimming removed 3 bases from V and 4 bases from J; junction bases left unmatched: 12. CDR1 is SGHTA and CDR2 is FQGNSA in the germline V gene. The CDR3 is 16 residues long. CDR3 sequence reads: CASSFQHGTGGYEQYF. The CDR3 region has the DNA TGTGCCAGCAGCTTCCAGCACGGGACCGGGGGGTACGAGCAGTACTTC.

The chain has TRBV25-1 and TRBJ2-7, with a tentative D call TRBD1 (6 bases). The CDR3 runs to 14 residues. CDR1 and CDR2 from the germline V gene are MGHDK and SYGVNS. Trimming took 5 bases from V and 2 from J, leaving 13 bases between them. CDR3 DNA: TGTGCCAGCAGTCGGACAGATTTTACCTACGAGCAGTACTTC. Amino acids: CASSRTDFTYEQYF.

This chain links TRBV28 with TRBJ2-5, with a tentative D call TRBD1 (6 bases). Germline V CDR1 and CDR2: MDHEN, SYDVKM. The CDR3 is made up of 14 amino acids. V was cut by 3 bases and J by 2 bases, with 10 bases left in between. This CDR3 is CASSLGAVQETQYF. CDR3 DNA sequence: TGTGCCAGCAGTTTGGGGGCGGTTCAAGAGACCCAGTACTTC.

V usage is TRBV7-2 and J usage is TRBJ2-7; D may be TRBD1 (6 bases). The V gene lost 2 bases and the J gene lost 0 bases, with 17 bases spanning the gap. Looked up from germline, CDR1 is SGHTA and CDR2 is FQGNSA. The CDR3 covers 17 residues. The CDR3 nucleotides are TGTGCCAGCAGCTTATTCATGGGCTGGGACACCTCCTACGAGCAGTACTTC. This encodes CASSLFMGWDTSYEQYF.

CDR3 in DNA: TGTGCCAGCTCACCACCGACAGTTATGAACACTGAAGCTTTCTTT. It encodes CASSPPTVMNTEAFF. V gene TRBV18 combines with J gene TRBJ1-1; perhaps TRBD1 as D (5 bases). Deletions cut 0 bases from V and 0 bases from J, with 8 bases between. From germline, CDR1 is KGHSH and CDR2 LQKENI. CDR3 length equals 15 residues.

Only one count was recorded for this clone. The rearrangement uses TRBV7-2 and TRBJ1-4; a weak D match, TRBD1 (5 bases). Germline CDR1 reads SGHTA; CDR2 reads FQGNSA. Trimming removed 1 base at V and 8 bases at J, with 14 bases between. This CDR3 is built from 15 residues. Here the CDR3 DNA reads TGTGCCAGCAGCTTAGGGGCGGGGGAAGGGGAAAAACTGTTTTTT. Amino acids: CASSLGAGEGEKLFF.

This sequence joins TRBV29-1 and TRBJ1-2; 11 bases agree with TRBD1. Germline trimming cut 5 bases from V and 4 bases from J; bases unmatched to any gene: 9. The CDR3 sequence is 15 residues long. Germline V lookup: CDR1 SQVTM, CDR2 ANQGSEA. Here the CDR3 DNA reads TGCAGCGTTCGTGGACAGGGGGCAGGGATCTATGGCTACACCTTC. Its protein is CSVRGQGAGIYGYTF.

This clone was picked up one time. The gene calls are TRBV6-1 and TRBJ2-7, with unresolved D. CDR1 MNHNS and CDR2 SASEGT come from the germline V gene. CDR3 length: 15 amino acids. Trimming stripped 1 base from V and 1 base from J, with 11 bases between. CDR3 residues: CASSEEVTASYEQYF. CDR3 sequence (DNA): TGTGCCAGCAGTGAAGAGGTAACAGCTTCCTACGAGCAGTACTTC.

The chain uses TRBV5-8 and TRBJ2-2; D remains ambiguous. The germline CDR1 and CDR2 sequences are SGHTS and YDEGEE. CDR3 length equals 13 residues. With 1 base removed from V and 3 bases from J, the gap between germline ends came to 4 bases. The chain's CDR3 is CASSLTYTGELFF. CDR3 in DNA: TGTGCCAGCAGCTTGACTTACACCGGGGAGCTGTTTTTT. Together with reference TRBV5-8 and TRBJ2-2, the CDR3 gives the full variable domain: EAGVTQSPTHLIKTRGQQATLRCSPISGHTSVYWYQQALGLGLQFLLWYDEGEERNRGNFPPRFSGRQFPNYSSELNVNALELEDSALYLCASSLTYTGELFFGEGSRLTVL.

This CDR3 reads CSASRDRGRETQYF. DNA of the CDR3: TGCAGCGCCTCAAGAGACAGGGGCAGGGAGACCCAGTACTTC. This chain connects TRBV29-1 to TRBJ2-5, with TRBD1 matching over 8 bases. The germline gives CDR1 SQVTM, CDR2 ANQGSEA. V lost 7 bases, J lost 5 bases, and 12 bases stayed unmatched. The CDR3 covers 14 residues. The whole variable domain, remainder taken from reference TRBV29-1 and TRBJ2-5, is SAVISQKPSRDICQRGTSLTIQCQVDSQVTMMFWYRQQPGQSLTLIATANQGSEATYESGFVIDKFPISRPNLTFSTLTVSNMSPEDSSIYLCSASRDRGRETQYFGPGTRLLVL.